These 28 T cell receptor beta chains originate from one sample sequenced in a study of identical twins. One entry per CDR3 protein, called by TCRdb with MiXCR from the 5' RACE reads. The sample lists roughly 280,000 distinct CDR3 sequences, just under 9.5% seen once, with roughly 6.8% in the top ten. These data were likewise used in another study, on yellow fever vaccine responses in identical twins.

The sample taken for sequencing was CD8+ T cells sorted from blood. These receptors were collected from a woman aged 18-35 years in good health.

The chain couples TRBV20-1 to TRBJ2-3; D unresolved. The CDR3 is 15 amino acids. V dropped 0 bases and J dropped 2 bases, with 12 bases sitting between them. Germline CDR1 and CDR2: DFQATT and SNEGSKA (reference sequence). CDR3 coding DNA: TGCAGTGCTAGAGAGTTAGGAGTATCCACAGATACGCAGTATTTT. This encodes CSARELGVSTDTQYF.

This clonotype was seen ten or more times. The chain couples TRBV9 to TRBJ2-2; D not certain. Germline loops: CDR1 SGDLS, CDR2 YYNGEE. This CDR3 is built from 15 residues. The V gene lost 0 bases and the J gene lost 0 bases, with 6 bases spanning the gap. CDR3 in amino acids: CASSVARSNTGELFF. Written as DNA, the CDR3 is TGTGCCAGCAGCGTAGCAAGATCGAACACCGGGGAGCTGTTTTTT. Complete variable domain (other parts from reference TRBV9 and TRBJ2-2): DSGVTQTPKHLITATGQRVTLRCSPRSGDLSVYWYQQSLDQGLQFLIQYYNGEERAKGNILERFSAQQFPDLHSELNLSSLELGDSALYFCASSVARSNTGELFFGEGSRLTVL.

Here the CDR3 reads CASSTWTGKNSGNTIYF. For the CDR3, the DNA is TGTGCCAGCAGTACGTGGACAGGGAAAAACTCTGGAAACACCATATATTTT. The chain has TRBV6-1 and TRBJ1-3, with 8 bases that match TRBD1. The CDR3 loop spans 17 amino acids. J was trimmed by 0 bases and V by 5 bases; bases with no gene match: 9. CDR1 and CDR2 (germline): MNHNS, SASEGT.

The rearrangement joins TRBV13 to TRBJ2-7; no definite D call. The CDR3 covers 14 residues. Germline-derived CDR1 and CDR2 are PRHDT and FYEKMQ (reference sequence). V lost 4 bases to trimming and J lost 7 bases, with 17 bases between them. The CDR3 spells CASSSDPVGGEQYF. The CDR3 DNA follows: TGTGCCAGCAGCTCTGACCCGGTGGGCGGAGAGCAGTACTTC. The whole variable domain, remainder taken from reference TRBV13 and TRBJ2-7, is AAGVIQSPRHLIKEKRETATLKCYPIPRHDTVYWYQQGPGQDPQFLISFYEKMQSDKGSIPDRFSAQQFSDYHSELNMSSLELGDSALYFCASSSDPVGGEQYFGPGTRLTVT.

This clonotype has a count of ten or more. The chain has TRBV6-4 and TRBJ2-2, with 12 bases identical to TRBD2. CDR1 MRHNA and CDR2 SNTAGT come from the germline V gene. CDR3 length: 15 residues. V lost 7 bases and J lost 3; bases outside the gene matches: 3. CDR3 region: CASTRLAGDTGELFF. CDR3 nucleotide sequence: TGTGCCAGCACCCGACTAGCGGGAGACACCGGGGAGCTGTTTTTT.

This clonotype was detected many times. The V call is TRBV11-1, the J call TRBJ2-7, with TRBD1 identical over 10 bases. Germline V CDR1 and CDR2: SGHAT, FQDESV (reference sequence). This CDR3 region has 18 residues. V lost 5 bases and J lost 0; bases outside the gene matches: 13. The CDR3, as DNA: TGTGCCAGCAGCCCTCCCGGGGGGGGACAGGGGCCCTCCTACGAGCAGTACTTC. Its protein is CASSPPGGGQGPSYEQYF.

This clonotype was observed at least ten times. This chain joins TRBV12-3 or TRBV12-4 and TRBJ2-1; D is tentatively TRBD1 or TRBD2 (6 bases each). The length of the CDR3 is 12 residues. The germline V and J ends were trimmed by 0 bases and 10 bases, with 7 bases remaining between them. The CDR3 sequence: CASSLAGGEQFF. CDR3 in DNA: TGTGCCAGCAGTTTAGCGGGGGGCGAGCAGTTCTTC.

This clonotype came up a few times. J is TRBJ1-1 and V is TRBV7-9, with TRBD1 identical over 9 bases. The V and J ends lost 5 bases and 3 bases, in that order; junction bases with no gene match: 7. Germline V gene sequence: CDR1 SEHNR, CDR2 FQNEAQ (reference sequence). There are 15 residues in the CDR3. CDR3 nucleotides: TGTGCCAGCAGCCCAACAGGGGGCGAGGACACTGAAGCTTTCTTT. Its translation: CASSPTGGEDTEAFF. Drawing the rest from reference TRBV7-9 and TRBJ1-1, the complete variable domain is DTGVSQNPRHKITKRGQNVTFRCDPISEHNRLYWYRQTLGQGPEFLTYFQNEAQLEKSRLLSDRFSAERPKGSFSTLEIQRTEQGDSAMYLCASSPTGGEDTEAFFGQGTRLTVV.

This clonotype was seen many times. The chain has TRBV7-9 and TRBJ2-1; 9 positions agree with TRBD2. Per the germline V gene, CDR1 is SEHNR and CDR2 is FQNEAQ (reference sequence). V dropped 5 bases and J dropped 4; count of bases not matched to a gene: 9. CDR3 length: 16 amino acids. The DNA of the CDR3 is TGTGCCAGCAGCGGACCCGGGACTAGCTTATACAATGAGCAGTTCTTC. This gives the protein CASSGPGTSLYNEQFF.

CDR3 sequence: CASSNRDGDEKLFF. The CDR3 nucleotides read TGTGCCAGCAGCAACCGGGACGGGGATGAAAAACTGTTTTTT. The chain carries TRBV7-8 and TRBJ1-4, with a possible D match to TRBD1 (5 bases). V lost 5 bases to trimming and J lost 6 bases, with 13 bases between them. The CDR3 extends over 14 amino acids. Germline lookup yields CDR1 SGHVS and CDR2 FQNEAQ.

This clonotype has only a few counts. The chain recombines TRBV7-9 with TRBJ2-1, with 8 bases matching TRBD2. CDR3 length equals 16 residues. Germline V CDR1 and CDR2: SEHNR, FQNEAQ (reference sequence). The V and J ends lost 5 bases and 0 bases, in that order; junction bases with no gene match: 6. CDR3 loop: CASSPERGSSYNEQFF. The CDR3 nucleotides are TGTGCCAGCAGCCCTGAGCGGGGGAGCTCCTACAATGAGCAGTTCTTC.

This clonotype showed up many times. The V call is TRBV29-1, the J call TRBJ2-1; D might be TRBD1 (6 bases). Trimming stripped 7 bases from V and 4 bases from J, with 14 bases between. CDR3 length: 13 residues. CDR1 and CDR2 from the germline V gene are SQVTM and ANQGSEA. CDR3 residues: CSARTAFYNEQFF. The CDR3 region has the DNA TGCAGCGCCCGGACAGCTTTTTACAATGAGCAGTTCTTC.

This clonotype was seen ten or more times. The gene calls are TRBV7-8 and TRBJ2-3, with 7 nucleotides matching TRBD2. Looked up from germline, CDR1 is SGHVS and CDR2 is FQNEAQ. This CDR3 is 18 amino acids long. V shed 5 bases, J shed 2 bases, and the junction held 16 bases outside the gene matches. The CDR3 protein is CASSLSYDLAVYTDTQYF. DNA of the CDR3: TGTGCCAGCAGCCTATCGTACGATCTAGCGGTGTACACAGATACGCAGTATTTT.

The chain combines TRBV7-6 with TRBJ2-7; tentative D call: TRBD2 (6 bases). Germline lookup yields CDR1 SGHVS and CDR2 FNYEAQ. The CDR3 loop spans 15 amino acids. Trimming took off 4 bases at V and 3 bases at J, with 16 bases between the two ends. In DNA, the CDR3 is TGTGCCAGCAGCTCCCCGGGACTTACCCTCTACGAGCAGTACTTC. Protein: CASSSPGLTLYEQYF.

The chain is built from TRBV6-5 and TRBJ2-5, with 8 nucleotides matching TRBD2. Trimming removed 4 bases from V and 5 bases from J; junction bases left unmatched: 6. This CDR3 spans 14 amino acids. Germline assignment: CDR1 MNHEY and CDR2 SVGAGI. In DNA form, the CDR3 reads TGTGCCAGCAGTTTCGGGGGGGCCGTTGAGACCCAGTACTTC. Translation gives CASSFGGAVETQYF.

The chain carries TRBV10-1 and TRBJ2-4; no clear D gene. V lost 3 bases and J 6 bases, leaving 12 bases between the germline ends. The CDR3 runs to 14 residues. CDR1 WNHNN and CDR2 SYGVQD come from the germline V gene (reference sequence). This CDR3 reads CASSDRPDPNIQYF. DNA for the CDR3: TGCGCCAGCAGTGACCGTCCGGACCCAAACATTCAGTACTTC.

On this clonotype: Germline is not matched at one junction end, which may reflect a read error. V is TRBV7-6 and J is TRBJ2-7, with 10 nucleotides matching TRBD1. CDR1 is SGHVS and CDR2 is FNYEAQ in the germline V gene. The CDR3 loop spans 13 amino acids. Here the CDR3 DNA reads TGTGACATTCGGAGGGACAGGGGCTACGTGCAGTACTTC. It translates to CDIRRDRGYVQYF.

Notes on this clonotype: Mismatch with germline at one junction end may stem from a read error. The chain links TRBV7-7 to TRBJ2-1, with D hard to call. CDR1 is SSHAT, CDR2 FNYEAQ, per germline (reference sequence). The CDR3 is 13 amino acids. The CDR3 here is CASSLIIGDEQFF. CDR3 nucleotides: TGTGCTAGCAGCTTAATTATAGGCGATGAGCAGTTCTTC.

The V and J genes are TRBV10-3 and TRBJ2-7; D unclear. Germline V gives CDR1 ENHRY, CDR2 SYGVKD. The V end was cut by 6 bases, the J end by 0 bases, with 3 bases between. The CDR3 is 11 residues long. The CDR3 DNA reads as TGTGCCATCAGCCCCTCCTACGAGCAGTACTTC. Encoded protein: CAISPSYEQYF.

V gene TRBV7-8 combines with J gene TRBJ2-1, with 12 bases identical to TRBD2. The V gene end was trimmed by 0 bases and the J gene end by 4 bases; junction bases not matched to a gene: 7. Germline loops: CDR1 SGHVS, CDR2 FQNEAQ. There are 18 residues in the CDR3. CDR3 amino acids: CASSLALGLAGIYNEQFF. The CDR3 coding sequence is TGTGCCAGCAGCTTAGCGCTAGGACTAGCGGGAATTTACAATGAGCAGTTCTTC.

This rearrangement joins TRBV28 to TRBJ2-1, with a possible D match to TRBD2 (5 bases). The V gene lost 2 bases and the J gene lost 3 bases, with 11 bases spanning the gap. CDR1 is MDHEN and CDR2 is SYDVKM in the germline V gene. The CDR3 length is 15 residues. In DNA form, the CDR3 reads TGTGCCAGCAGTTTAAGGCTAGCCCTCTACAATGAGCAGTTCTTC. Translating gives CASSLRLALYNEQFF.

The sample holds many counts of this clonotype. The rearrangement links TRBV20-1 to TRBJ2-7; D remains unclear. V was trimmed by 1 base and J by 0 bases, leaving 10 bases between them. This CDR3 has 14 residues. Germline lookup yields CDR1 DFQATT and CDR2 SNEGSKA (reference sequence). The CDR3 DNA reads as TGCAGTGCTAGAGGGATCCTGAGCTCCTACGAGCAGTACTTC. Its protein product is CSARGILSSYEQYF.

This clonotype was detected only a few times. The chain recombines TRBV27 with TRBJ2-5; 7 bases map to TRBD2. The V segment lost 1 base and the J segment 6 bases; nucleotides outside the gene matches: 2. The germline V gene encodes CDR1 MNHEY and CDR2 SMNVEV (reference sequence). The CDR3 runs to 13 residues. The CDR3 region has the DNA TGTGCCAGCAGTTTATGGGGGGGACAGACCCAGTACTTC. Translation gives CASSLWGGQTQYF.

The rearrangement links TRBV11-2 to TRBJ2-1, with a possible D match to TRBD1 (6 bases). V was shortened by 7 bases and J by 5 bases, with 12 bases between the two germline ends. This CDR3 has 13 amino acids. Germline V gives CDR1 SGHAT, CDR2 FQNNGV. The chain's CDR3 is CASTFTGNNEQFF. The CDR3 bases are TGTGCCAGCACCTTTACAGGGAACAATGAGCAGTTCTTC.

This rearrangement joins TRBV5-1 to TRBJ2-1; D not certain. Germline loops: CDR1 SGHRS, CDR2 YFSETQ. V lost 3 bases and J lost 2, with 9 bases in between. This CDR3 is built from 14 residues. CDR3 sequence: CASSWLEAYNEQFF. In DNA, the CDR3 is TGCGCCAGCAGCTGGCTAGAAGCCTACAATGAGCAGTTCTTC.

A word on this clonotype: A single base separates this from a much larger clone, so it may be a read error. The V call is TRBV7-9, the J call TRBJ2-3; no definite D call. Trimming took 1 base from V and 3 from J, leaving 5 bases between them. This CDR3 region has 13 residues. Germline V lookup: CDR1 SEHNR, CDR2 FQNEAQ (reference sequence). The CDR3 sequence: CASSLERTDTQYF. CDR3 bases: TGTGCCAGCAGCTTAGAGAGGACAGATACGCAGTATTTT.

This clonotype was seen a handful of times. This chain links TRBV28 with TRBJ2-1; D tentatively fits TRBD1 or TRBD2 (5 bases each). Germline CDR1 and CDR2: MDHEN and SYDVKM. CDR3 length: 16 residues. Trimming removed 1 base from V and 2 bases from J, with 12 bases in between. The CDR3 reads CASSLLSGTAYNEQFF. DNA of the CDR3: TGTGCCAGCAGTTTATTATCAGGGACGGCCTACAATGAGCAGTTCTTC. The whole variable domain, filled in from reference TRBV28 and TRBJ2-1, reads DVKVTQSSRYLVKRTGEKVFLECVQDMDHENMFWYRQDPGLGLRLIYFSYDVKMKEKGDIPEGYSVSREKKERFSLILESASTNQTSMYLCASSLLSGTAYNEQFFGPGTRLTVL.

V gene TRBV11-2 combines with J gene TRBJ2-1; 9 bases are a match to TRBD1. The germline V gene encodes CDR1 SGHAT and CDR2 FQNNGV. The CDR3 is 15 residues long. After removal of 5 bases from V and 8 bases from J, the junction contained 10 bases not matched to a gene. In DNA form, the CDR3 reads TGTGCCAGCAGCCCCGGGGACAGGGTTCTCGATGAGCAGTTCTTC. It encodes CASSPGDRVLDEQFF. The full variable domain, its missing parts supplied by reference TRBV11-2 and TRBJ2-1, is EAGVAQSPRYKIIEKRQSVAFWCNPISGHATLYWYQQILGQGPKLLIQFQNNGVVDDSQLPKDRFSAERLKGVDSTLKIQPAKLEDSAVYLCASSPGDRVLDEQFFGPGTRLTVL.